A selection of T cell receptor beta chains follows, all from one sample in a study of identical twins. TCRdb recomputed calls from the 5' RACE reads with MiXCR, one row per CDR3 protein. In the table there are 450,000 or so distinct CDR3 sequences, about 13% of which are singletons. This sample was shared with a second study, whose subject was yellow fever vaccine responses in identical twins.

Sequenced input: CD4+ T cells sorted from blood. The receptors stem from a woman aged 18-29 years in good health. Both conserved end residues are part of each CDR3. Each record gives: D gene, J gene, V gene, clone size, CDR3 DNA, CDR3 protein. The D gene is left open where the match is weak. Expanded clones get a size class; other rows say once, few or many, or leave the size out.

D: -; J: TRBJ2-5; V: TRBV20-1; size: -; DNA: TGCAGTGCCCCAGATCTGGCTTTGGAGACCCAGTACTTC; CDR3: CSAPDLALETQYF
D: -; J: TRBJ2-7; V: TRBV4-1; size: -; DNA: TGCGCCAGCAGCCACGGGAGTTACGAGCAGTACTTC; CDR3: CASSHGSYEQYF
D: -; J: TRBJ1-6; V: TRBV12-3/TRBV12-4; size: -; DNA: TGTGCCAGCACTATCCAGGGGTCTCATTCACCCCTCCACTTT; CDR3: CASTIQGSHSPLHF
D: TRBD1; J: TRBJ2-7; V: TRBV20-1; size: -; DNA: TGCAGTGCTAGAGAGGCAGGCAGGGGGGAGCAGTACTTC; CDR3: CSAREAGRGEQYF
D: -; J: TRBJ2-5; V: TRBV20-1; size: -; DNA: TGCAGTGCTAGTGTGGCCGAGGGGGGCCTTTTAGAGACCCAGTACTTC; CDR3: CSASVAEGGLLETQYF
D: -; J: TRBJ1-5; V: TRBV6-1; size: few; DNA: TGTGCCAGCAGCCGGTGGGGGCTCAATCAGCCCCAGCATTTT; CDR3: CASSRWGLNQPQHF
D: -; J: TRBJ1-2; V: TRBV3-1; size: -; DNA: TGTGCCAGCAGTGATACAGGAATCTCTAGCTATGGCTACACCTTC; CDR3: CASSDTGISSYGYTF
D: -; J: TRBJ2-6; V: TRBV7-2; size: -; DNA: TGTGCCAGCAGCTTAGCCGGGACGGGGGCACCAGTCAACGTCCTGACTTTC; CDR3: CASSLAGTGAPVNVLTF
D: -; J: TRBJ1-1; V: TRBV7-2; size: few; DNA: TGTGCCAGCAGCCTCTTCATGGTCCTTGACACTGAAGCTTTCTTT; CDR3: CASSLFMVLDTEAFF
D: TRBD2; J: TRBJ2-7; V: TRBV12-3/TRBV12-4; size: many; DNA: TGTGCCAGCAGGCGGACTAGCGGGGGCGCCTACGAGCAGTACTTC; CDR3: CASRRTSGGAYEQYF
D: TRBD2; J: TRBJ2-3; V: TRBV5-6; size: -; DNA: TGTGCCAGCAGCTTGAGGGCGGGGGGGCCGAGGACAGATACGCAGTATTTT; CDR3: CASSLRAGGPRTDTQYF
D: -; J: TRBJ1-2; V: TRBV14; size: -; DNA: TGTGCCAGCAGCCAAGCGTCGTGGTTTGGCTACACCTTC; CDR3: CASSQASWFGYTF
D: TRBD2; J: TRBJ2-3; V: TRBV7-8; size: -; DNA: TGTGCCAGCAGCTTAGGGACTAGTAGAGGGGGCACAGATACGCAGTATTTT; CDR3: CASSLGTSRGGTDTQYF
D: -; J: TRBJ1-5; V: TRBV12-3/TRBV12-4; size: -; DNA: TGTGCCAGCAGTCTCCATCAGCCCCAGCATTTT; CDR3: CASSLHQPQHF
D: -; J: TRBJ2-1; V: TRBV6-5; size: -; DNA: TGTGCCAGCAGCGACTCACCCAATGAGCAGTTCTTC; CDR3: CASSDSPNEQFF
D: -; J: TRBJ2-1; V: TRBV4-2; size: -; DNA: TGTGCCAGCAGCCTGGACGCGGTGGGGCGCGAGCAGTTCTTC; CDR3: CASSLDAVGREQFF
D: -; J: TRBJ2-3; V: TRBV4-3; size: -; DNA: TGCGCCAGCAGCCAAGAGTTTGAGGATACGCAGTATTTT; CDR3: CASSQEFEDTQYF
D: TRBD2; J: TRBJ2-7; V: TRBV20-1; size: -; DNA: TGCAGTGCAGAGGGACTAGCGGTTCTTACCTACGAGCAGTACTTC; CDR3: CSAEGLAVLTYEQYF
D: -; J: TRBJ2-7; V: TRBV29-1; size: many; DNA: TGCAGCGTTGTTGAGAGTAGGGGCTACGAGCAGTACTTC; CDR3: CSVVESRGYEQYF
D: TRBD1; J: TRBJ1-4; V: TRBV6-4; size: few; DNA: TGTGCCAGCAGGCTAACTGGACAGGGAAATGAAAAACTGTTTTTT; CDR3: CASRLTGQGNEKLFF
D: TRBD1; J: TRBJ2-5; V: TRBV20-1; size: few; DNA: TGCAGTGCTAGAGACAGGGGGCTGGAGACCCAGTACTTC; CDR3: CSARDRGLETQYF
D: -; J: TRBJ2-1; V: TRBV11-2; size: -; DNA: TGTGCCAGCAGCTTAGTGGGGTTCGGGGACTCTCGGACCAACAATGAGCAGTTCTTC; CDR3: CASSLVGFGDSRTNNEQFF
D: TRBD2; J: TRBJ2-3; V: TRBV18; size: -; DNA: TGTGCCAGCTCACCACCGGTAGCGGGAAGGGCAGATACGCAGTATTTT; CDR3: CASSPPVAGRADTQYF
D: -; J: TRBJ1-6; V: TRBV20-1; size: -; DNA: TGCAGTGCTAGAATCCAGGGAAGGAATTCACCCCTCCACTTT; CDR3: CSARIQGRNSPLHF
D: TRBD2; J: TRBJ2-1; V: TRBV18; size: -; DNA: TGTGCCAGCTCAGCCTACAGCGGGATGGGGAGCAATGAGCAGTTCTTC; CDR3: CASSAYSGMGSNEQFF
D: -; J: TRBJ2-3; V: TRBV6-1; size: few; DNA: TGTGCCAGCAGTGAACTTGTGGGAGATACGCAGTATTTT; CDR3: CASSELVGDTQYF
D: -; J: TRBJ2-6; V: TRBV28; size: -; DNA: TGTGCCAGCAGTTCAATACGGAACTCTGGGGCCAACGTCCTGACTTTC; CDR3: CASSSIRNSGANVLTF
D: -; J: TRBJ2-1; V: TRBV24-1; size: -; DNA: TGTGCCACCAGTTACCGAGGGGGGACCTACAATGAGCAGTTCTTC; CDR3: CATSYRGGTYNEQFF
D: -; J: TRBJ1-1; V: TRBV28; size: -; DNA: TGTGCCAGCAGTACCCTTGGGGCGGGGAACACTGAAGCTTTCTTT; CDR3: CASSTLGAGNTEAFF